This entry describes one TCR beta chain. The data stem from a study of CD8 T cells in Susac syndrome. With random hexamers, reverse transcription was performed on roughly 0.45 to 1 ug of RNA. TCRdb reprocessed the immunoSEQ multiplex PCR reads with MiXCR, giving one entry per CDR3 protein. The repertoire holds 65,000 to 100,000 distinct CDR3 sequences, with approximately 96% as singletons. Trimming stripped 4 bases from V and 8 bases from J, with 9 bases between. CDR3 length: 12 residues. The germline V gene encodes CDR1 MDHEN and CDR2 SYDVKM. This sequence joins TRBV28 and TRBJ2-1; D is unclear. What was sequenced was CD8+ T cells from PBMCs. This clonotype was obtained from a human donor with Susac syndrome. CDR3: CASSSDAHEQFF. The CDR3 DNA reads TGTGCCAGCAGTTCCGACGCTCATGAGCAGTTCTTC.